The 12 T cell receptor beta chains below all came from one sample that was sequenced in a study of tumor-infiltrating lymphocytes in primary liver carcinoma. Both RNA and DNA were isolated together from about 21-30 mg of bulk tissue that had not been sorted. Starting material of 500 ng total RNA yielded TCR beta cDNA via a constant-region primer. It was through three nested multiplex PCR rounds of slightly modified ARM-PCR that TCR beta libraries arose. A C-beta reverse primer and TRBV1-TRBV30 forward primers served in each of the first two PCR rounds, at approximately 10 cycles apiece. TCRdb re-analysed the multiplex PCR reads in MiXCR, keeping a single row per CDR3 protein. The sample lists roughly 100,000 distinct CDR3 sequences, roughly four fifths occurring once. Sequenced: liver tumor tissue from sampling region 3. Stated subset: tumor region T3, left-lateral pole. Source of these receptors: a man aged 35-49 years with primary liver carcinoma and hepatitis B virus infection.

The chain carries TRBV11-2 and TRBJ2-2; 8 bases are shared with TRBD1. The CDR3 has 15 amino acids. Germline V gene data show CDR1 as SGHAT and CDR2 as FQNNGV. The V and J ends lost 5 bases and 15 bases, in that order; junction bases with no gene match: 17. The CDR3 nucleotides are TGTGCCAGCAGCCATGTCCGGGGGAGGACAGGGAAGATGTTTTTT. Translation: CASSHVRGRTGKMFF.

With respect to this clonotype: A read error may produce the germline difference seen at one junction end. The rearrangement links TRBV10-2 to TRBJ2-7, with D hard to call. CDR3 length: 13 amino acids. The germline gives CDR1 WSHSY, CDR2 SAAADI. Here the CDR3 DNA reads TGCGCCAGCTATAATAGTCCCCAAATCAAGCAGTATTTC. Amino acids: CASYNSPQIKQYF.

As to this clonotype: Because it lacks the conserved phenylalanine or tryptophan at the end, this CDR3 is likely a read error. V is TRBV6-2 or TRBV6-3 and J is TRBJ2-7, with TRBD1 identical over 7 bases. The V gene's germline CDR1 is MNHEY and CDR2 SVGEGT. This CDR3 has 14 residues. The CDR3 is CASSPDRVAYEQYY. CDR3 DNA sequence: TGTGCTAGCAGTCCCGACAGGGTCGCCTACGAGCAGTACTAC.

As concerns this clonotype: An end of the junction differs from the germline gene, which may be a read error. This sequence joins TRBV29-1 and TRBJ2-1; 8 nucleotides line up with TRBD1. Germline CDR1 reads SQVTM; CDR2 reads ANQGSEA. The CDR3 sequence is 14 residues long. CDR3 sequence reads: CSGTGTGDVGERFF. As DNA, the CDR3 is TGCAGCGGGACCGGGACAGGAGATGTCGGTGAGCGGTTCTTC.

The table lists this clonotype with many counts. CDR3: CATSDSDRGQPQHF. In DNA, the CDR3 is TGTGCCACCAGTGATTCCGACAGGGGTCAGCCCCAGCATTTT. This rearrangement joins TRBV24-1 to TRBJ1-5, with TRBD1 identical over 8 bases. V lost 2 bases, J lost 6 bases, and 2 bases stayed unmatched. CDR3 size: 14 residues. The germline V gene has CDR1 KGHDR and CDR2 SFDVKD.

Only a few counts were recorded for this clonotype. A single base separates this from a much larger clone, so it may be a read error. The conserved phenylalanine or tryptophan is not found at the CDR3 terminus, so this likely reflects a read error. The chain links TRBV28 to TRBJ2-3; TRBD2 aligns across 8 bases. Germline CDR1 is MDHEN and CDR2 is SYDVKM. After removal of 9 bases from V and 3 bases from J, the junction contained 8 bases not matched to a gene. This CDR3 region has 14 residues. The CDR3 spells CASVYRGGTDTQYS. In DNA form, the CDR3 reads TGTGCCAGTGTGTATCGGGGGGGGACAGATACGCAGTATTCT.

This chain links TRBV4-1 with TRBJ1-2, with D perhaps TRBD1 (5 bases). In germline, CDR1 is MGHRA, CDR2 YSYEKL. The CDR3 is 14 residues long. Trimming stripped 1 base from V and 11 bases from J, with 17 bases between. This CDR3 reads CASSQGAGSYVYTF. CDR3 coding DNA: TGCGCCAGCAGCCAAGGTGCAGGGAGCTATGTTTACACCTTC.

As to this clonotype: The junction departs from the called germline gene at one end, perhaps through a read error. The chain couples TRBV5-4 to TRBJ2-7; 8 nucleotides line up with TRBD2. The germline V gene has CDR1 SGHNT and CDR2 YYREEE (reference sequence). There are 13 residues in the CDR3. The CDR3 DNA is TGCGCCAGCAGCCCTAACGGGAGGGATAGGCAGTACTTC. Its protein product is CASSPNGRDRQYF.

About this clonotype: Mismatch with germline at one junction end may stem from a read error. The genes are TRBV29-1 and TRBJ1-1; possible D gene TRBD1, 5 bases. There are 15 residues in the CDR3. Germline assignment: CDR1 SQVTM and CDR2 ANQGSEA. The CDR3 spells CSAGEGWGTNTVAFF. The CDR3 bases are TGCAGCGCCGGTGAAGGGTGGGGGACGAACACTGTAGCTTTCTTT.

The V call is TRBV4-2, the J call TRBJ1-5, with D hard to call. Germline V gene sequence: CDR1 LGHNA, CDR2 YNFKEQ. Between the trimmed V and J ends, which lost 4 bases and 5 bases, there was a span of 12 bases. The CDR3 spans 14 residues. The CDR3 protein is CASSPAGEDQPQHF. As DNA, the CDR3 is TGTGCCAGCAGCCCTGCTGGGGAGGATCAGCCCCAGCATTTT.

With respect to this clonotype: The germline gene is not matched at one end of the junction; a read error may be the cause. This chain uses TRBV5-1 with TRBJ2-7, with D possibly TRBD2 on 5 matching bases. Germline CDR1 reads SGHRS; CDR2 reads YFSETQ. The CDR3 loop spans 15 amino acids. CDR3 DNA sequence: TGCGCCAGCAGCTTCGCCGGGATAAGCTCCTGCGAGCAATACTTC. Translating it yields CASSFAGISSCEQYF.

With respect to this clonotype: The junction differs from germline at one of its ends, possibly a read error. This rearrangement joins TRBV18 to TRBJ2-3, with D possibly matching TRBD2 (6 bases). The CDR3 is 13 residues long. CDR1 and CDR2 (germline): KGHSH, LQKENI. DNA for the CDR3: TGTGCCAGCTCCCGTCTTAGCGGAGATATGCAGTATTTT. It is translated as CASSRLSGDMQYF.